This TCR beta chain was sequenced for a study of cytomegalovirus exposure and HLA in healthy donors. Findings and limits, study-wide: Researchers counted around 150 TCR beta chains as cytomegalovirus-associated. CMV serostatus was the only immune exposure information that was available.

PCR amplification relied on 60 Vbeta primers (plus 13 Jbeta primers). Libraries were prepared by immunoSEQ multiplex PCR; TCRdb keeps only in-frame clonotypes and omits some of them. The sample holds some 150,000 clones, about 80% seen once. This clone turned up a few times. As yet, its antigen is unknown. This receptor was identified in a woman aged 25-40 years in good health and CMV-seropositive. Specimen: PBMCs.

The DNA of the CDR3 is TGTGCCAGCAGCTCACAGGGCCGCACTGAAGCTTTCTTT. Amino acids: CASSSQGRTEAFF. The chain uses TRBV7-9 and TRBJ1-1; maybe TRBD1 (6 bases). Trimming removed 4 bases from V and 4 bases from J, with 10 bases in between. The CDR3 runs 13 residues. Germline loops: CDR1 SEHNR, CDR2 FQNEAQ (reference sequence).